The 17 T cell receptor beta chains presented below share a single source sample, sequenced in a study of T cell clones after liver transplantation. Assay used: immunoSEQ multiplex PCR; TCRdb lists only in-frame clones, some missing. The table includes about 75,000 clones, roughly 80% detected once. The specimen was CD4+ T cells from blood, collected 48 to 50 months after liver transplant. The receptors derive from a human patient who received a liver transplant. Some T cells may have come from the graft donor.

This clone has only one observation. V gene TRBV7-9 combines with J gene TRBJ2-3, with TRBD2 identical over 7 bases. Trimming took 7 bases from V and 6 from J; bases not matched to a gene: 13. The CDR3 consists of 15 residues. CDR1 SEHNR and CDR2 FQNEAQ come from the germline V gene (reference sequence). DNA of the CDR3: TGTGCCAGCACCAATCCCTCCGGGGGGACGGATACGCAGTATTTT. Translating gives CASTNPSGGTDTQYF.

This chain uses TRBV30 with TRBJ2-1; possible D gene TRBD2, 6 bases. The CDR3 contains 15 residues. CDR1 and CDR2 from the germline V gene are GTSNPN and SVGIG (reference sequence). Trimming took 0 bases from V and 4 from J, leaving 13 bases between them. CDR3 coding DNA: TGTGCCTGGAGTGTTTACGGGAGCCTTTACAATGAGCAGTTCTTC. It is translated as CAWSVYGSLYNEQFF.

The rearrangement links TRBV7-9 to TRBJ2-5, with TRBD1 matching 7 bases. The CDR3 extends over 12 amino acids. The V gene end was trimmed by 5 bases and the J gene end by 5 bases; junction bases not matched to a gene: 2. In germline, CDR1 is SEHNR, CDR2 FQNEAQ (reference sequence). The CDR3 spells CASSPGQETQYF. As DNA, the CDR3 is TGTGCCAGCAGCCCGGGACAGGAGACCCAGTACTTC.

J is TRBJ1-2 and V is TRBV4-1, with no clear D. This CDR3 has 12 residues. Germline loops: CDR1 MGHRA, CDR2 YSYEKL. The V and J ends lost 1 base and 0 bases respectively, with 0 bases between them. CDR3 DNA: TGCGCCAGCAGCCAAGCTAACTATGGCTACACCTTC. This translates into CASSQANYGYTF.

This rearrangement joins TRBV30 to TRBJ2-5, with unresolved D. CDR1 is GTSNPN, CDR2 SVGIG, per germline (reference sequence). Trimming stripped 5 bases from V and 5 bases from J, with 9 bases between. The CDR3 extends over 11 amino acids. The CDR3 DNA reads as TGTGCCTGGGGCGGCGGTGAGACCCAGTACTTC. It is translated as CAWGGGETQYF.

This clone was counted a single time. The rearrangement joins TRBV19 to TRBJ2-7; TRBD1 agrees at 12 bases. The CDR3 is 14 amino acids. CDR1 is LNHDA and CDR2 is SQIVND in the germline V gene (reference sequence). J lost 4 bases, V lost 5 bases, and 3 bases had no gene match. This CDR3 reads CASSEGQGAYEQYF. The CDR3 DNA reads TGTGCCAGTAGTGAGGGACAGGGGGCTTACGAGCAGTACTTC. Drawing the rest from reference TRBV19 and TRBJ2-7, the complete variable domain is DGGITQSPKYLFRKEGQNVTLSCEQNLNHDAMYWYRQDPGQGLRLIYYSQIVNDFQKGDIAEGYSVSREKKESFPLTVTSAQKNPTAFYLCASSEGQGAYEQYFGPGTRLTVT.

J is TRBJ2-1 and V is TRBV5-1, with D unclear. This CDR3 region has 14 residues. Looked up from germline, CDR1 is SGHRS and CDR2 is YFSETQ. Trimming took 0 bases from V and 9 from J, leaving 13 bases between them. CDR3 nucleotides: TGCGCCAGCAGCTTGGTTTCGGGTTCTGGTGAGCAGTTCTTC. Its translation: CASSLVSGSGEQFF.

Of note for this clone: This CDR3 is also generated by other DNA sequences in the sample. This rearrangement joins TRBV6-5 to TRBJ1-2, with 7 positions matching TRBD1. The CDR3 has 14 amino acids. After removal of 0 bases from V and 4 bases from J, the junction contained 2 bases not matched to a gene. Germline V lookup: CDR1 MNHEY, CDR2 SVGAGI. In DNA form, the CDR3 reads TGTGCCAGCAGTTACTCTGACAGGGCCTATGGCTACACCTTC. It encodes CASSYSDRAYGYTF.

This chain connects TRBV30 to TRBJ1-1; maybe TRBD1 (5 bases). Germline V gene sequence: CDR1 GTSNPN, CDR2 SVGIG (reference sequence). Between the trimmed V and J ends, which lost 0 bases and 5 bases, there was a span of 13 bases. CDR3 size: 14 residues. CDR3 amino acids: CAWSVPGRETEAFF. As DNA, the CDR3 is TGTGCCTGGAGTGTCCCAGGGAGAGAAACTGAAGCTTTCTTT.

The chain has TRBV4-2 and TRBJ2-3, with 8 bases that match TRBD2. Germline CDR1 and CDR2: LGHNA and YNFKEQ. The CDR3 extends over 15 amino acids. Trimming cost V 1 base and J 4 bases; bases outside gene matches: 4. The CDR3 is CASSQGSAGADTQYF. The CDR3 DNA reads TGTGCCAGCAGCCAAGGATCAGCGGGAGCAGATACGCAGTATTTT.

This clone was counted between two and nine times. The V gene is TRBV7-2, the J gene TRBJ2-4; D ambiguous. Germline V gene lookup returns CDR1 SGHTA and CDR2 FQGNSA. V was clipped by 1 base and J by 8 bases, with 9 bases between them. The CDR3 runs 13 residues. CDR3 nucleotides: TGTGCCAGCAGCTTAGGTTTTAGGGACATTCAGTACTTC. The encoded protein is CASSLGFRDIQYF.

The V call is TRBV29-1, the J call TRBJ2-7, with 10 bases fitting TRBD2. CDR3 length: 14 residues. Losses at the gene ends were 6 bases for V and 5 bases for J; bases not matched to a gene: 10. Germline V gene sequence: CDR1 SQVTM, CDR2 ANQGSEA. The DNA for the CDR3 is TGCAGCGTCGCCGTTACTAGCGGGGCGAACGAGCAGTACTTC. Protein product: CSVAVTSGANEQYF.

The rearrangement uses TRBV15 and TRBJ1-1; D unclear. Trimming stripped 1 base from V and 0 bases from J, with 9 bases between. This CDR3 region has 15 residues. Germline loops: CDR1 LNHNV, CDR2 YYDKDF (reference sequence). The CDR3 spells CATSRGGSVNTEAFF. In DNA, the CDR3 is TGTGCCACCAGCAGAGGTGGTAGTGTGAACACTGAAGCTTTCTTT.

The V gene is TRBV7-9, the J gene TRBJ2-5; D not certain. CDR1 is SEHNR, CDR2 FQNEAQ, per germline (reference sequence). V lost 0 bases and J 5 bases, leaving 7 bases between the germline ends. This CDR3 comprises 13 residues. The CDR3 DNA sequence: TGTGCCAGCAGCTTAGCGAGTGTTGAGACCCAGTACTTC. It encodes CASSLASVETQYF. The variable domain in full, with the rest retrieved from reference TRBV7-9 and TRBJ2-5, is DTGVSQNPRHKITKRGQNVTFRCDPISEHNRLYWYRQTLGQGPEFLTYFQNEAQLEKSRLLSDRFSAERPKGSFSTLEIQRTEQGDSAMYLCASSLASVETQYFGPGTRLLVL.

The J gene is TRBJ2-3, the V gene TRBV4-2; D might be TRBD2 (6 bases). Between the trimmed V and J ends, which lost 4 bases and 5 bases, there was a span of 10 bases. Germline lookup yields CDR1 LGHNA and CDR2 YNFKEQ. This CDR3 has 13 amino acids. CDR3 nucleotides: TGTGCCAGCAGCCCCGGGACTCTAGATACGCAGTATTTT. It translates to CASSPGTLDTQYF.

In the case of this clone: This sample includes further DNA sequences coding for the same CDR3. The chain employs TRBV5-6 and TRBJ2-7; D perhaps matches TRBD2 (6 bases). The germline V and J ends were trimmed by 4 bases and 2 bases, with 16 bases remaining between them. Germline CDR1 is SGHDT and CDR2 is YYEEEE. This CDR3 is built from 15 residues. CDR3 nucleotide sequence: TGTGCCAGCAGCCTGGGACCGGGGGAGGCCTACGAGCAGTACTTC. Encoded protein: CASSLGPGEAYEQYF.

The chain employs TRBV6-6 and TRBJ1-4, with 7 nucleotides matching TRBD1. Trimming at V came to 2 bases and at J to 7 bases, leaving 10 bases not matched to a gene. Per germline, CDR1 MNHNY and CDR2 SVGAGI (reference sequence). The CDR3 sequence is 16 residues long. CDR3 sequence (DNA): TGTGCCAGCAGTTACATTATGGGACAGAGAGGTGAAAAACTGTTTTTT. Protein: CASSYIMGQRGEKLFF.